This T cell receptor (beta chain) was observed in a study of neurological immune-mediated disorders. Study-wide points: None of the CDR3 amino acid sequences in expanded clones turned up in more than one subject, which points to private repertoires in all groups.

The cDNA came from 5'RACE, which used 10-nucleotide random UMIs. TCRdb used MiXCR to reprocess the 5' RACE reads, holding one entry per CDR3 protein. The sample lists tens of thousands of distinct CDR3 sequences; roughly 6.2% were seen once. This clonotype has ten or more counts. Its antigen is unidentified. Maryland, USA blood bank volunteers served as healthy controls. CDR1 and CDR2 (germline): LNHDA, SQIVND (reference sequence). V lost 9 bases, J lost 6 bases, and 7 bases stayed unmatched. This CDR3 region has 12 residues. The chain uses TRBV19 and TRBJ1-1, with TRBD1 matching 7 bases. Sample: CD8+ T cells from blood. This TCR came from a man aged 18 to 29 in good health. Here the CDR3 DNA reads TGTGCCAGCAAGGGGGCGCCTGCTGAAGCTTTCTTT. This gives the protein CASKGAPAEAFF.